This T cell receptor beta chain stems from a study of T cell clonotyping in hematopoietic cell transplantation. Findings and limits, study-wide: Few recipient clonotypes overlapped donors; over 97% were de novo at given depth.

This CDR3 region has 13 residues. Germline V CDR1 and CDR2: SGHNT, YENEEA. V was trimmed by 5 bases and J by 11 bases, leaving 16 bases between them. Here immunoSEQ multiplex PCR was the method, and the copy in TCRdb shows in-frame clones only, minus some. The data show under 45,000 clones, approximately 95% seen once. Time point denoted: recipient sample about 28 days before transplant, after cytoreduction. Samples: about 28 days before transplant, then days 30, 100 and 180 after. Worth noting for this clone: Antigen unknown.

Material: peripheral blood mononuclear cells, obtained before stem cell transplant. V is TRBV11-3 and J is TRBJ2-1; the D gene is possibly TRBD2 (5 bases). This receptor was obtained from a man aged 35 to 55 with chronic myeloid leukemia. Some clones in this sample may be carry-over from other donors' samples. The CDR3 sequence is CASSADGKSKQFF. Here the CDR3 DNA reads TGTGCCAGCAGCGCGGACGGGAAGTCTAAGCAGTTCTTC.